These 7 T cell receptor beta chains were sequenced from one sample in a study of blood T cell repertoires in COVID-19. The method was immunoSEQ multiplex PCR; TCRdb's version includes in-frame clones alone and lacks a portion of them. The top ten hold roughly 14% of the sample, which has some 88,000 clones, around 85% seen once. Sequencing input: peripheral blood. Receptors originate from a woman aged 70-85 years with acute or convalescent COVID-19.

This chain connects TRBV18 to TRBJ1-2, with 7 bases that match TRBD1. CDR1 is KGHSH and CDR2 is LQKENI in the germline V gene. The ends lost 3 bases at V and 4 bases at J; junction bases unmatched: 11. The CDR3 loop spans 16 amino acids. CDR3: CASSPPWTGGSYGYTF. The CDR3 DNA is TGTGCCAGCTCACCGCCTTGGACAGGCGGGTCCTATGGCTACACCTTC. The full variable domain, its missing parts supplied by reference TRBV18 and TRBJ1-2, is NAGVMQNPRHLVRRRGQEARLRCSPMKGHSHVYWYRQLPEEGLKFMVYLQKENIIDESGMPKERFSAEFPKEGPSILRIQQVVRGDSAAYFCASSPPWTGGSYGYTFGSGTRLTVV.

The V and J genes are TRBV6-5 and TRBJ2-7; TRBD1 matches 9 bases. Germline loops: CDR1 MNHEY, CDR2 SVGAGI. V shed 6 bases, J shed 5 bases, and the junction held 8 bases outside the gene matches. CDR3 length: 14 residues. CDR3 bases: TGTGCCAGCAGCTGGGGACAGGGTCGGAACGAGCAGTACGTC. Its protein product is CASSWGQGRNEQYV.

The rearrangement uses TRBV29-1 and TRBJ2-3, with 12 bases fitting TRBD2. J gave up 2 bases and V 4 bases, and 4 bases lay outside the gene matches. This CDR3 has 15 residues. The germline V gene encodes CDR1 SQVTM and CDR2 ANQGSEA. CDR3 sequence (DNA): TGCAGCGTTGGACTAGCGGGAGAATCCACAGATACGCAGTATTTT. It specifies CSVGLAGESTDTQYF.

Comment on this clone: The same CDR3 arises from other DNA sequences in this sample as well. The V and J genes are TRBV4-1 and TRBJ1-5; D remains unclear. The CDR3 runs 15 residues. Trimming left V 0 bases short and J 1 base short, with 7 bases between. Germline-derived CDR1 and CDR2 are MGHRA and YSYEKL. The CDR3: CASSQDSVSNQPQHF. The CDR3 nucleotides are TGCGCCAGCAGCCAAGACAGTGTGAGCAATCAGCCCCAGCATTTT.

The V and J genes are TRBV7-9 and TRBJ1-6, with D hard to call. Germline CDR1 SEHNR, CDR2 FQNEAQ (reference sequence). V lost 5 bases, J lost 9 bases, and 14 bases lay in between. The CDR3 contains 14 residues. The CDR3 loop reads CASSRPNSGSPLHF. The CDR3 region has the DNA TGTGCCAGCAGCCGACCAAACTCGGGTTCACCCCTCCACTTT. The whole variable domain, remainder taken from reference TRBV7-9 and TRBJ1-6, is DTGVSQNPRHKITKRGQNVTFRCDPISEHNRLYWYRQTLGQGPEFLTYFQNEAQLEKSRLLSDRFSAERPKGSFSTLEIQRTEQGDSAMYLCASSRPNSGSPLHFGNGTRLTVT.

The gene calls are TRBV29-1 and TRBJ2-5; the match to TRBD1 covers 8 bases. Germline V gene sequence: CDR1 SQVTM, CDR2 ANQGSEA. This CDR3 has 14 amino acids. J lost 5 bases, V lost 0 bases, and 5 bases had no gene match. CDR3 bases: TGCAGCGTTGAAGATTCCAGGGGGCTGGAGACCCAGTACTTC. Protein sequence: CSVEDSRGLETQYF.

The chain employs TRBV19 and TRBJ2-2; D gene unclear. V dropped 4 bases and J dropped 1 base, with 13 bases sitting between them. Germline CDR1 and CDR2: LNHDA and SQIVND (reference sequence). This CDR3 region has 16 residues. This CDR3 is CASSNPALGNTGELFF. The CDR3 region has the DNA TGTGCCAGTAGTAACCCCGCCCTCGGGAACACCGGGGAGCTGTTTTTT.